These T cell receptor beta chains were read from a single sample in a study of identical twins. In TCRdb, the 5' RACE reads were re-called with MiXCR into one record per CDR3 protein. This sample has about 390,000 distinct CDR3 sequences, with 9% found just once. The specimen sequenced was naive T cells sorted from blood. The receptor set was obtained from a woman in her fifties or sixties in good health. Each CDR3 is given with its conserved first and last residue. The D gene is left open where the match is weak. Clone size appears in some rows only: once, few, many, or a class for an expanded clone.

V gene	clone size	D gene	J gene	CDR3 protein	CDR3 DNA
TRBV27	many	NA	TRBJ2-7	CASSPDRGDLDEQYF	TGTGCCAGCAGTCCAGACCGTGGGGATCTCGACGAGCAGTACTTC
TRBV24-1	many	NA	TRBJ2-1	CATSSYLGRRNEQFF	TGTGCCACCAGTTCTTACCTGGGACGGCGGAATGAGCAGTTCTTC
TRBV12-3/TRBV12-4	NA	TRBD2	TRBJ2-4	CASSPLAAQGIQYF	TGTGCCAGCAGCCCACTAGCGGCGCAAGGCATTCAGTACTTC
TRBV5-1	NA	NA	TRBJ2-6	CASSLGQPSYSGANVLTF	TGCGCCAGCAGCTTGGGACAGCCATCTTACTCTGGGGCCAACGTCCTGACTTTC
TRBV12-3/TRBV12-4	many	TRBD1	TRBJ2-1	CASSRWGQGPNEQFF	TGTGCCAGCAGCCGGTGGGGACAGGGCCCCAATGAGCAGTTCTTC
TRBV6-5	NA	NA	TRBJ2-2	CAGRRAGTQTGELFF	TGTGCCGGCAGGCGAGCCGGGACGCAAACCGGGGAGCTGTTTTTT
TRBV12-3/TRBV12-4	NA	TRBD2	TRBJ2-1	CASSVPSGRYNEQFF	TGTGCCAGCAGTGTCCCTAGCGGGAGGTACAATGAGCAGTTCTTC
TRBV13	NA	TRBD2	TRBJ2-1	CASSWRLAGIYNEQFF	TGTGCCAGCAGCTGGCGACTAGCGGGGATTTACAATGAGCAGTTCTTC
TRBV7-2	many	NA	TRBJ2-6	CASSPAPRRSGANVLTF	TGTGCCAGCAGCCCGGCACCCCGGAGGTCTGGGGCCAACGTCCTGACTTTC
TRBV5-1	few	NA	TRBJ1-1	CASSRTDNTEAFF	TGCGCCAGCAGCAGGACAGATAACACTGAAGCTTTCTTT
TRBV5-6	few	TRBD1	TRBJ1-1	CASSTRGHAFF	TGTGCCAGCAGCACAAGGGGGCATGCTTTCTTT
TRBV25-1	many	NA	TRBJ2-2	CASSDGNTGELFF	TGTGCCAGCAGTGACGGTAACACCGGGGAGCTGTTTTTT
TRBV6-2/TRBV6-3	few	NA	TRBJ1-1	CASRNGGTEAFF	TGTGCCAGCAGAAACGGGGGCACTGAAGCTTTCTTT
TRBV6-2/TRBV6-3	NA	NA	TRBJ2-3	CASKASGTDTQYF	TGTGCCAGCAAGGCTAGCGGCACAGATACGCAGTATTTT
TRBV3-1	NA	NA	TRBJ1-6	CASSHGGRGESPLHF	TGTGCCAGCAGCCACGGCGGCAGGGGAGAATCACCCCTCCACTTT
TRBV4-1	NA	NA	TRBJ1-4	CASSQAGEGEKLFF	TGCGCCAGCAGCCAAGCCGGGGAGGGGGAAAAACTGTTTTTT
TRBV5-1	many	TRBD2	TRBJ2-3	CASSLEGGRVDTQYF	TGCGCCAGCAGCTTGGAAGGCGGGAGGGTAGATACGCAGTATTTT
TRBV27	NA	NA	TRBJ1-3	CASSLSSGFNTIYF	TGTGCCAGCAGCCTGTCTTCCGGATTCAACACCATATATTTT
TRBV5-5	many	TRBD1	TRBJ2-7	CASSQPGTASYEQYF	TGTGCCAGCAGCCAACCCGGGACAGCTTCATACGAGCAGTACTTC
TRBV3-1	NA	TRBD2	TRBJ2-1	CASSQGGLAGYNEQFF	TGTGCCAGCAGCCAAGGGGGACTAGCGGGGTACAATGAGCAGTTCTTC
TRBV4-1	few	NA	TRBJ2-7	CASSQISQALEDEQYF	TGCGCCAGCAGCCAAATAAGCCAGGCTCTGGAAGACGAGCAGTACTTC
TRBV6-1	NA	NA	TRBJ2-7	CASRGVGGYEQYF	TGTGCCAGCAGAGGGGTAGGCGGCTACGAGCAGTACTTC
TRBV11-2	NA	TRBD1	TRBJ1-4	CASRSRTGGQKLFF	TGTGCCAGCAGGTCCCGGACAGGGGGACAAAAACTGTTTTTT
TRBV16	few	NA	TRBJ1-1	CASRHLNTEAFF	TGTGCCAGCAGACACCTGAACACTGAAGCTTTCTTT
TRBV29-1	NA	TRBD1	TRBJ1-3	CSVEAPDRGVDTIYF	TGCAGCGTTGAAGCCCCAGACAGGGGTGTAGACACCATATATTTT
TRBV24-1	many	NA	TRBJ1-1	CATSRTGTEAFF	TGTGCCACCAGTCGGACGGGCACTGAAGCTTTCTTT